The T cell receptor beta chain described here comes from a study of T cells in localized non-small cell lung cancer. Profiling relied on immunoSEQ multiplex PCR, and the TCRdb table lists in-frame clones only, not all of them. This table holds around 22,000 clones, approximately 90% found once. On this clone: Its cognate antigen is unknown.

The V gene's germline CDR1 is SGHNT and CDR2 YYREEE (reference sequence). J gave up 4 bases and V 3 bases, and 8 bases lay outside the gene matches. The CDR3 is 16 amino acids. Study-wide results and caveats: A single tumor region was sequenced, leaving heterogeneity possible. Higher blood T cell density tracked longer overall survival. Appearance in adjacent lung was seen for a median around 60 of the top 100 tumor clones. Tumor showed lower T cell clonality than uninvolved adjacent lung, where it was highest.

The TCR comes from a woman between 40 and 69 years old with stage III lung adenocarcinoma. This chain joins TRBV5-4 and TRBJ2-2, with 8 bases lining up with TRBD2. The sequencing used peripheral blood mononuclear cells, collected before any cancer treatment. This chain's CDR3 is CASSSLAGGGTGELFF. DNA for the CDR3: TGTGCCAGCAGCTCCCTCGCGGGAGGAGGCACCGGGGAGCTGTTTTTT. The full variable domain, in which reference TRBV5-4 and TRBJ2-2 provide the parts outside the CDR3, is ETGVTQSPTHLIKTRGQQVTLRCSSQSGHNTVSWYQQALGQGPQFIFQYYREEENGRGNFPPRFSGLQFPNYSSELNVNALELDDSALYLCASSSLAGGGTGELFFGEGSRLTVL.